This passage covers 16 T cell receptor beta chains from one sample sequenced in a study of OX40 agonist ivuxolimab in advanced cancers. Assay: immunoSEQ multiplex PCR; the TCRdb copy retains only in-frame clones and omits some. This table holds about 69,000 clones, about 90% found once. The input for sequencing was CD4+ or CD8+ T cells sorted from blood, taken in a trial of the OX40 agonist ivuxolimab. Receptors were obtained from an adult with an advanced solid tumor such as melanoma, head and neck, liver or kidney cancer.

V and J are TRBV11-3 and TRBJ2-3; 9 bases map to TRBD2. The CDR3 is 17 residues long. Per germline, CDR1 SGHNT and CDR2 YENEEA. The V segment lost 3 bases and the J segment 2 bases; nucleotides outside the gene matches: 9. CDR3 in amino acids: CASSFPSLAGNTDTQYF. DNA of the CDR3: TGTGCCAGCAGCTTCCCCTCGCTAGCGGGAAACACAGATACGCAGTATTTT.

The gene calls are TRBV5-1 and TRBJ1-2; tentatively, D is TRBD1 (5 bases). The CDR3 has 14 amino acids. Germline CDR1 is SGHRS and CDR2 is YFSETQ. Between the trimmed V and J ends, which lost 0 bases and 10 bases, there was a span of 16 bases. The CDR3 region has the DNA TGCGCCAGCAGCTTGGAACCAGGGAGTTTCGACTACACCTTC. It codes for CASSLEPGSFDYTF. Variable domain in full (rest from reference TRBV5-1 and TRBJ1-2): KAGVTQTPRYLIKTRGQQVTLSCSPISGHRSVSWYQQTPGQGLQFLFEYFSETQRNKGNFPGRFSGRQFSNSRSEMNVSTLELGDSALYLCASSLEPGSFDYTFGSGTRLTVV.

Comment on this clone: The junction departs from the called germline gene at one end, perhaps through a read error. This chain uses TRBV7-9 with TRBJ1-3; D may be TRBD1 (6 bases). CDR3 length equals 14 residues. CDR1 is SEHNR and CDR2 is FQNEAQ in the germline V gene (reference sequence). The CDR3 sequence is CASSLDSRGNTVYF. CDR3 in DNA: TGTGCCAGCAGCTTAGATAGCAGGGGAAACACCGTATATTTT.

The V and J genes are TRBV19 and TRBJ1-2; the match to TRBD1 covers 8 bases. The V gene's germline CDR1 is LNHDA and CDR2 SQIVND (reference sequence). CDR3 length equals 14 residues. With 8 bases clipped from V and 4 bases from J, the junction kept 9 bases outside the gene matches. CDR3 amino acids: CASHPGQGGYGYTF. Here the CDR3 DNA reads TGTGCCAGTCACCCCGGACAGGGTGGCTATGGCTACACCTTC.

V and J are TRBV6-1 and TRBJ2-5; weak D call: TRBD1 (5 bases). V was pared by 6 bases and J by 2 bases, with 13 bases between. CDR1 is MNHNS, CDR2 SASEGT, per germline. This CDR3 is built from 14 residues. The DNA of the CDR3 is TGTGCCAGCAGCAAACTTGACAGACAAGAGACCCAGTACTTC. It is translated as CASSKLDRQETQYF.

The chain links TRBV5-1 to TRBJ2-6; D gene uncertain. Germline V gene data show CDR1 as SGHRS and CDR2 as YFSETQ. The V gene lost 2 bases and the J gene lost 2 bases, with 2 bases spanning the gap. The CDR3 contains 13 residues. The CDR3 region is CASSFAGANVLTF. DNA of the CDR3: TGCGCCAGCAGCTTTGCTGGGGCCAACGTCCTGACTTTC.

This sequence joins TRBV7-3 and TRBJ2-3; D might be TRBD1 (5 bases). Trimming pared 5 bases from V and 2 bases from J, leaving 11 bases between. Germline lookup yields CDR1 SGHTA and CDR2 FQGTGA. This CDR3 has 14 amino acids. CDR3 region: CASSLGDLTDTQYF. The CDR3 bases are TGTGCCAGCAGCCTAGGGGATCTCACAGATACGCAGTATTTT.

The CDR3 loop reads CAWSPLSPDTQYF. CDR3 in DNA: TGTGCCTGGAGCCCGCTGAGCCCAGATACGCAGTATTTT. This chain uses TRBV30 with TRBJ2-3; the D is unclear. The CDR3 is 13 residues long. Germline V gene data show CDR1 as GTSNPN and CDR2 as SVGIG (reference sequence). Trimming left V 3 bases short and J 4 bases short, with 11 bases between.

The rearrangement uses TRBV28 and TRBJ1-2, with D tentatively TRBD1 (5 bases). There are 12 residues in the CDR3. Trimming took off 2 bases at V and 5 bases at J, with 6 bases between the two ends. Germline lookup yields CDR1 MDHEN and CDR2 SYDVKM. This CDR3 is CASSLGAYGYTF. The CDR3 region has the DNA TGTGCCAGCAGTTTAGGGGCGTATGGCTACACCTTC.

J is TRBJ1-1 and V is TRBV15, with 7 bases aligning to TRBD1. J lost 5 bases, V lost 0 bases, and 6 bases had no gene match. This CDR3 has 15 residues. CDR1 and CDR2 (germline): LNHNV, YYDKDF (reference sequence). CDR3 residues: CATSRDNRGGTEAFF. In DNA, the CDR3 is TGTGCCACCAGCAGAGATAACAGGGGAGGAACTGAAGCTTTCTTT. Variable domain in full (rest from reference TRBV15 and TRBJ1-1): DAMVIQNPRYQVTQFGKPVTLSCSQTLNHNVMYWYQQKSSQAPKLLFHYYDKDFNNEADTPDNFQSRRPNTSFCFLDIRSPGLGDTAMYLCATSRDNRGGTEAFFGQGTRLTVV.

Points on this clone: Additional DNA sequences in this sample encode the identical CDR3. The V call is TRBV7-2, the J call TRBJ2-3; 9 bases fit TRBD1. This CDR3 spans 15 amino acids. The ends lost 3 bases at V and 3 bases at J; junction bases unmatched: 4. From germline, CDR1 is SGHTA and CDR2 FQGNSA. For the CDR3, the DNA is TGTGCCAGCAGCTTGGACAGGGGAAGAACAGATACGCAGTATTTT. Translating gives CASSLDRGRTDTQYF.

The count of this clone is one. This chain links TRBV4-2 with TRBJ2-2; no clear D. CDR3 length: 12 residues. Germline V lookup: CDR1 LGHNA, CDR2 YNFKEQ. V shed 1 base and J shed 8 bases, with 5 bases lying between them. The CDR3 DNA is TGTGCCAGCAGCCAAGGTCGAGGGGAGCTGTTTTTT. As protein: CASSQGRGELFF.

V gene TRBV6-5 combines with J gene TRBJ2-1; D possibly corresponds to TRBD2 (5 bases). The CDR3 covers 16 residues. Trimming stripped 4 bases from V and 3 bases from J, with 16 bases between. Germline-derived CDR1 and CDR2 are MNHEY and SVGAGI. In DNA, the CDR3 is TGTGCCAGCAGTTTCTCCAGGATAGCGTTCTACAATGAGCAGTTCTTC. This codes for CASSFSRIAFYNEQFF.

This clone was recorded once. This chain links TRBV5-1 with TRBJ2-2; TRBD2 matches at 9 bases. The CDR3 sequence is 17 residues long. The germline CDR1 and CDR2 sequences are SGHRS and YFSETQ. The ends lost 1 base at V and 0 bases at J; junction bases unmatched: 4. The CDR3 loop reads CASSLYLAGTNTGELFF. The CDR3, as DNA: TGCGCCAGCAGCTTGTACCTAGCGGGAACGAACACCGGGGAGCTGTTTTTT.

The chain carries TRBV5-1 and TRBJ1-4; perhaps TRBD1 as D (5 bases). Germline values: CDR1 SGHRS, CDR2 YFSETQ. The V end was cut by 2 bases, the J end by 5 bases, with 10 bases between. This CDR3 region has 14 residues. This chain's CDR3 is CASSFGGTNEKLFF. CDR3 DNA sequence: TGCGCCAGCAGCTTTGGAGGGACGAATGAAAAACTGTTTTTT.

The chain couples TRBV10-2 to TRBJ2-3; D is tentatively TRBD1 or TRBD2 (5 bases each). V was cut by 8 bases and J by 2 bases, with 17 bases left in between. CDR1 is WSHSY and CDR2 is SAAADI in the germline V gene. The CDR3 sequence is 15 residues long. The CDR3: CASVDSGATTDTQYF. CDR3 sequence (DNA): TGCGCCAGCGTTGACAGCGGAGCCACCACAGATACGCAGTATTTT.